Following are 13 T cell receptor beta chains from one sample sequenced in a study of blood T cell repertoires in COVID-19 (dated by TCRdb to about 2020). The method was the immunoSEQ multiplex PCR assay. The table comes from immuneACCESS by way of TCRdb, which keeps in-frame sequences with V and J called. Part of the clones is missing from these tables; in studies checked, under half for an unresolved V gene and the rest for unknown reasons. The sample yields roughly 240,000 clones; about 87% were counted once. Of the sample, 0.87% falls within the top ten clones. The source material was PBMCs or T cells enriched from blood (not recorded which). Receptor source: a man between 45 and 60 years old who had been exposed to COVID-19.

This rearrangement joins TRBV7-3 to TRBJ2-3; 12 nucleotides match TRBD2. Germline trimming cut 4 bases from V and 4 bases from J; bases unmatched to any gene: 3. The CDR3 sequence is 15 residues long. CDR1 and CDR2 (germline): SGHTA, FQGTGA. Here the CDR3 reads CASSSSGGAPDTQYF. DNA for the CDR3: TGTGCCAGCAGCTCTAGCGGGGGGGCCCCAGATACGCAGTATTTT.

This clone turned up a few times. The chain has TRBV5-4 and TRBJ1-2, with D tentatively TRBD1 (6 bases). The CDR3 extends over 15 amino acids. CDR1 and CDR2 from the germline V gene are SGHNT and YYREEE (reference sequence). V was cut by 6 bases and J by 4 bases, with 19 bases left in between. The CDR3 loop reads CASNEGLTRGYGYTF. In DNA, the CDR3 is TGTGCCAGCAACGAGGGGCTTACCAGGGGCTATGGCTACACCTTC.

The chain couples TRBV5-1 to TRBJ1-1; D might be TRBD1 (5 bases). The length of the CDR3 is 14 residues. Germline V CDR1 and CDR2: SGHRS, YFSETQ. The germline V and J ends were trimmed by 4 bases and 5 bases, with 15 bases remaining between them. This CDR3 reads CASSPQEGRTEAFF. CDR3 nucleotide sequence: TGCGCCAGCAGCCCCCAGGAGGGGAGGACTGAAGCTTTCTTT.

As DNA, the CDR3 is TGTGCCAGCAGGAGACAGGGATACACATCGGAGATAAACACTGAAGCTTTCTTT. Translated: CASRRQGYTSEINTEAFF. The V and J genes are TRBV28 and TRBJ1-1; 7 nucleotides match TRBD1. Looked up from germline, CDR1 is MDHEN and CDR2 is SYDVKM. Trimming cost V 6 bases and J 2 bases; bases outside gene matches: 18. The CDR3 extends over 18 amino acids. The entire variable domain, with the rest obtained from reference TRBV28 and TRBJ1-1, is as follows: DVKVTQSSRYLVKRTGEKVFLECVQDMDHENMFWYRQDPGLGLRLIYFSYDVKMKEKGDIPEGYSVSREKKERFSLILESASTNQTSMYLCASRRQGYTSEINTEAFFGQGTRLTVV.

This rearrangement joins TRBV5-1 to TRBJ1-6; D not certain. Germline V CDR1 and CDR2: SGHRS, YFSETQ. This CDR3 contains 16 residues. V was shortened by 2 bases and J by 5 bases, with 14 bases between the two germline ends. Written as DNA, the CDR3 is TGCGCCAGCAGCTTATTAGCGCGGGGTGATAATTCACCCCTCCACTTT. This gives the protein CASSLLARGDNSPLHF.

This rearrangement joins TRBV6-4 to TRBJ1-6; a possible D gene is TRBD1 (6 bases). The V end was cut by 6 bases, the J end by 10 bases, with 16 bases between. Germline V CDR1 and CDR2: MRHNA, SNTAGT. This CDR3 comprises 14 residues. The CDR3 DNA is TGTGCCAGCAGCCAGCTACAGGGCAGCTCACCCCTCCACTTT. The encoded protein is CASSQLQGSSPLHF.

The chain couples TRBV19 to TRBJ2-7; 9 nucleotides line up with TRBD1. CDR1 and CDR2 from the germline V gene are LNHDA and SQIVND (reference sequence). Losses at the gene ends were 4 bases for V and 3 bases for J; bases not matched to a gene: 4. CDR3 size: 14 residues. CDR3 in amino acids: CASSRRDRVYEQYF. As DNA, the CDR3 is TGTGCCAGTAGTAGGCGGGACAGGGTCTACGAGCAGTACTTC.

This chain joins TRBV5-1 and TRBJ2-2; 8 bases match TRBD1. V was clipped by 0 bases and J by 3 bases; unmatched bases: 4. The CDR3 has 16 amino acids. Germline assignment: CDR1 SGHRS and CDR2 YFSETQ. In nucleotides, the CDR3 is TGCGCCAGCAGCTTGGAGCAGGGGGCGGACACCGGGGAGCTGTTTTTT. This codes for CASSLEQGADTGELFF.

The V call is TRBV7-8, the J call TRBJ2-1, with a weak D call TRBD2 (5 bases). Germline V CDR1 and CDR2: SGHVS, FQNEAQ. Trimming stripped 4 bases from V and 9 bases from J, with 19 bases between. This CDR3 is 15 amino acids long. The CDR3 nucleotides read TGTGCCAGCAGCTCCGGCCGGGCCTTTGAGGGTGAGCAGTTCTTC. Translation: CASSSGRAFEGEQFF.

The J gene is TRBJ2-3, the V gene TRBV12-5, with unresolved D. With 0 bases removed from V and 7 bases from J, the gap between germline ends came to 8 bases. This CDR3 is 13 amino acids long. The germline V gene encodes CDR1 LGHNT and CDR2 FRNRAP. In nucleotides, the CDR3 is TGTGCTAGTGGTTTGGTACTGTCCCATACGCAGTATTTT. Translation: CASGLVLSHTQYF.

The CDR3 protein is CASSFSGRPYNEQFF. CDR3 bases: TGTGCCAGCAGTTTTAGCGGGAGGCCTTACAATGAGCAGTTCTTC. The rearrangement joins TRBV27 to TRBJ2-1; 10 bases fit TRBD2. The CDR3 has 15 residues. V was pared by 3 bases and J by 4 bases, with 3 bases of the junction left unmatched. The V gene's germline CDR1 is MNHEY and CDR2 SMNVEV (reference sequence).

The rearrangement uses TRBV2 and TRBJ2-1; D may be TRBD2 (6 bases). V was shortened by 5 bases and J by 0 bases, with 11 bases between the two germline ends. Germline V gives CDR1 SNHLY, CDR2 FYNNEI. The CDR3 totals 15 residues. The CDR3 loop reads CASSLALISYNEQFF. CDR3 nucleotide sequence: TGTGCCAGCAGTCTAGCGCTTATCTCCTACAATGAGCAGTTCTTC.

This chain links TRBV14 with TRBJ1-2; 12 bases agree with TRBD1. There are 15 residues in the CDR3. V was pared by 4 bases and J by 12 bases, with 12 bases of the junction left unmatched. CDR1 SGHDN and CDR2 FVKESK come from the germline V gene. The CDR3 loop reads CASSPRGQGARFDTF. As DNA, the CDR3 is TGTGCCAGCAGCCCAAGGGGACAGGGGGCGCGTTTTGACACCTTC.